A selection of T cell receptor beta chains follows, all from one sample in a study of control samples from healthy donors and cancer patients. The table came from immunoSEQ multiplex PCR; TCRdb's copy has only in-frame clones and leaves some out. The sample carries around 80,000 clones, just under 90% recorded once. The sequenced material came from blood. The receptor source for this set is a man aged 45-65 years in good health. CDR3s include the opening cysteine and the closing phenylalanine or tryptophan. A D gene is named only where the DNA matches it firmly. Clone size is stated in some rows and not others, as once, few, many or a class when expanded.

V gene,J gene,D gene,clone size,CDR3 DNA,CDR3 protein
TRBV27,TRBJ2-7,.,.,TGTGCCAGCAGTTTATCGATCCAGTACGAGCAGTACTTC,CASSLSIQYEQYF
TRBV5-1,TRBJ1-2,.,.,TGCGCCAGCAGCTTGACACCGGGGCACTTAAACTATGGCTACACCTTC,CASSLTPGHLNYGYTF
TRBV7-9,TRBJ1-4,.,.,TGTGCCAGCAGCTTACTGGAAAAACTGTTTTTT,CASSLLEKLFF
TRBV5-1,TRBJ1-1,TRBD1,.,TGCGCCAGCAGCCCCGGGACAGGGACGGTGAAGAACACTGAAGCTTTCTTT,CASSPGTGTVKNTEAFF
TRBV18,TRBJ1-4,.,.,TGTGCCAGCTCAGAAGGGGCCGAGGGTGAAAAACTGTTTTTT,CASSEGAEGEKLFF
TRBV20-1,TRBJ1-6,TRBD1,.,TGCAGTGCTAGTGGGGCAGGGGGTAATTCACCCCTCCACTTT,CSASGAGGNSPLHF
TRBV7-6,TRBJ2-5,TRBD1,.,TGTGCCAGCAGCCTAAACCCGGGACAGGAAGAGACCCAGTACTTC,CASSLNPGQEETQYF
TRBV2,TRBJ1-1,.,.,TGTGCCAGCAGGGCAGGGGTTCGCACTGAAGCTTTCTTT,CASRAGVRTEAFF
TRBV28,TRBJ2-1,TRBD1,.,TGTGCCAGCAGTCCCTCCGGGACAGGGTACAATGAGCAGTTCTTC,CASSPSGTGYNEQFF
TRBV2,TRBJ1-2,TRBD1,.,TGTGCCAGCAAAACAGGGGCGCAGAACTATGGCTACACCTTC,CASKTGAQNYGYTF
TRBV2,TRBJ1-4,.,.,TGTGCCAGCAATCGCGGGGGTCCGGCTAATGAAAAACTGTTTTTT,CASNRGGPANEKLFF
TRBV20-1,TRBJ2-7,.,.,TGCAGTGCTAGTAAGGGACCAGCGGTGGAGCAGTACTTC,CSASKGPAVEQYF
TRBV9,TRBJ2-2,.,.,TGTGCCAGCAGCGTACCTTCGAACACCGGGGAGCTGTTTTTT,CASSVPSNTGELFF
TRBV7-9,TRBJ2-1,.,.,TGTGCCAGCAGCTTGGGCACTAACAATGAGCAGTTCTTC,CASSLGTNNEQFF
TRBV5-1,TRBJ2-1,.,.,TGCGCCAGCAGCTTGGATGAAACCTACAATGAGCAGTTCTTC,CASSLDETYNEQFF
TRBV6-5,TRBJ2-7,TRBD1,once,TGTGCCAGCAGTTATTCCGGGACAGGGACGGGCGAGCAGTACTTC,CASSYSGTGTGEQYF
TRBV3-1/TRBV3-2,TRBJ1-2,.,.,TGTGCCAGCAGCTCCAGGGGTGATGATGGCTACACCTTC,CASSSRGDDGYTF
TRBV28,TRBJ1-6,.,.,TGTGCCAGCAGTTCTGGGGGGACTGGAAAGGATAATTCACCCCTCCACTTT,CASSSGGTGKDNSPLHF
TRBV20-1,TRBJ2-1,TRBD2,.,TGCAGTGCTAGTTCTAGCGGGCCTTACAATGAGCAGTTCTTC,CSASSSGPYNEQFF
TRBV28,TRBJ1-2,.,.,TGTGCCAGCAGGGGGGTGGGGGCTTCCTATGGCTACACCTTC,CASRGVGASYGYTF
TRBV7-7,TRBJ2-2,.,.,TGTGCTAGCAGCAAGACCAGGGACACCGGGGAGCTGTTTTTT,CASSKTRDTGELFF
TRBV12-2,TRBJ1-1,.,.,TGTGCAAGTCGCTTAGCCTTCCAGGGTGGGACTGAAGCTTTCTTT,CASRLAFQGGTEAFF
TRBV6-2/TRBV6-3,TRBJ2-1,TRBD2,.,TGTGCCAGCAGTCACCTGGCTGGTCTAGCGGGGGCCCTTCTAGATGAGCAGTTCTTC,CASSHLAGLAGALLDEQFF
TRBV6-5,TRBJ2-5,.,once,TGTGCCAGCAGTCGCAAGTTTGGAGAGACCCAGTACTTC,CASSRKFGETQYF
TRBV10-1,TRBJ1-1,.,.,TGCGCCAGCAGTGCGTCTGAATATGATCGGGACACTGAAGCTTTCTTT,CASSASEYDRDTEAFF
TRBV12-5,TRBJ1-2,.,.,TGTGCTAGTGGCCGGGACACAGTCTATGGCTACACCTTC,CASGRDTVYGYTF
TRBV5-1,TRBJ2-1,TRBD1,.,TGCGCCAGCAGCTTGTCACGCCAGGACAGGGACTTCCGAGGTGAGCAGTTCTTC,CASSLSRQDRDFRGEQFF
TRBV29-1,TRBJ2-1,.,once,TGCAGCGCTGGTGGCTCCTACAATGAGCAGTTCTTC,CSAGGSYNEQFF
TRBV7-7,TRBJ2-3,TRBD2,.,TGTGCCAGCAGCTCCTTAGCGGGGGGGCCAGATGATACGCAGTATTTT,CASSSLAGGPDDTQYF
TRBV3-1/TRBV3-2,TRBJ1-2,.,.,TGTGCCAGCAGCCAAGTATTCTCCTACTCTGGCTACACCTTC,CASSQVFSYSGYTF
TRBV3-1/TRBV3-2,TRBJ2-2,.,.,TGTGCCAGCCAAACGGGACTCTGGAACACCGGGGAGCTGTTTTTT,CASQTGLWNTGELFF
TRBV19,TRBJ2-2,TRBD1,once,TGTGCCAGTGGATCCGGGACAGGGTTGACCGGGGAGCTGTTTTTT,CASGSGTGLTGELFF
TRBV4-1,TRBJ1-5,TRBD1,once,TGCGCCAGCAGCCAAGACGAGGGGGCTATGAGCAATCAGCCCCAGCATTTT,CASSQDEGAMSNQPQHF
TRBV5-1,TRBJ1-2,.,.,TGCGCCAGCCAGGGAGGCGGCTATGGCTACACCTTC,CASQGGGYGYTF
TRBV27,TRBJ1-1,.,once,TGTGCCAGCAGTTTATCGAGGGGACTGTTAGGACCTGAAGCTTTCTTT,CASSLSRGLLGPEAFF
TRBV14,TRBJ1-3,.,.,TGTGCCAGCAGCCAAGTGCGGTTTGGAAACACCATATATTTT,CASSQVRFGNTIYF
TRBV30,TRBJ1-3,.,.,TGTGCCTGGAGTACGGGGACAACCGGAAACACCATATATTTT,CAWSTGTTGNTIYF
TRBV11-2,TRBJ1-5,.,.,TGTGCCAGCAGCTTAACAGCCTCCAATCAGCCCCAGCATTTT,CASSLTASNQPQHF
TRBV7-9,TRBJ1-6,.,few,TGTGCCAGCAGCTTCGACACGTCTAATTCACCCCTCCACTTT,CASSFDTSNSPLHF
TRBV18,TRBJ1-6,.,.,TGTGCCAGCTCCCAGGGCCAGGGGAATTCACCCCTCCACTTT,CASSQGQGNSPLHF
TRBV24-1,TRBJ2-2,.,.,TGTGCCACCAGTGATTGGGATACGAACACCGGGGAGCTGTTTTTT,CATSDWDTNTGELFF
TRBV5-1,TRBJ2-7,TRBD1,.,TGCGCCAGCAGCTTGGCAGGGGGTTCCTACGAGCAGTACTTC,CASSLAGGSYEQYF
TRBV27,TRBJ1-1,.,.,TGTGCCAGCAGTTCTGGACTACAGAACACTGAAGCTTTCTTT,CASSSGLQNTEAFF
TRBV6-5,TRBJ1-1,.,.,TGTGCCAGCAGCATGACAGAAAACACTGAAGCTTTCTTT,CASSMTENTEAFF
TRBV19,TRBJ2-2,.,.,TGTGCCAGTACCCGTTCGGGTGGCACCGGGGAGCTGTTTTTT,CASTRSGGTGELFF
TRBV9,TRBJ2-3,.,once,TGTGCCAGCAGCGTAGGAGACAACACAGATACGCAGTATTTT,CASSVGDNTDTQYF
TRBV12-5,TRBJ2-1,TRBD1,.,TGTGCTAGTGGTTTGGAGTCGGTTAGGGGGCTAGGAAATGAGCAGTTCTTC,CASGLESVRGLGNEQFF
TRBV5-8,TRBJ1-1,TRBD1,once,TGTGCCAGCAGCTTGGGCAGGGGGACTGAAGCTTTCTTT,CASSLGRGTEAFF
TRBV29-1,TRBJ2-7,TRBD1,.,TGCAGCGTTTTCGGACAGGAGACGAACTACGAGCAGTACTTC,CSVFGQETNYEQYF
TRBV5-1,TRBJ2-7,.,.,TGCGCCAGCAGCTTGGTACTGGGGCCCTACGAGCAGTACTTC,CASSLVLGPYEQYF
TRBV14,TRBJ1-2,.,.,TGTGCCAGCAGCCATCGGGACGGCGACATCTATGGCTACACCTTC,CASSHRDGDIYGYTF
TRBV6-5,TRBJ2-3,TRBD1,.,TGTGCCAGCAGCCCGTTGACAGGGGGCCCAGATACGCAGTATTTT,CASSPLTGGPDTQYF
TRBV30,TRBJ2-5,TRBD1,.,TGTGCCTGGAGTGTATCTACAGGGGTTAGGGAGACCCAGTACTTC,CAWSVSTGVRETQYF
TRBV11-2,TRBJ1-2,.,.,TGTGCCAGCAGCTTAGGCCGGGACTACTATGGCTACACCTTC,CASSLGRDYYGYTF